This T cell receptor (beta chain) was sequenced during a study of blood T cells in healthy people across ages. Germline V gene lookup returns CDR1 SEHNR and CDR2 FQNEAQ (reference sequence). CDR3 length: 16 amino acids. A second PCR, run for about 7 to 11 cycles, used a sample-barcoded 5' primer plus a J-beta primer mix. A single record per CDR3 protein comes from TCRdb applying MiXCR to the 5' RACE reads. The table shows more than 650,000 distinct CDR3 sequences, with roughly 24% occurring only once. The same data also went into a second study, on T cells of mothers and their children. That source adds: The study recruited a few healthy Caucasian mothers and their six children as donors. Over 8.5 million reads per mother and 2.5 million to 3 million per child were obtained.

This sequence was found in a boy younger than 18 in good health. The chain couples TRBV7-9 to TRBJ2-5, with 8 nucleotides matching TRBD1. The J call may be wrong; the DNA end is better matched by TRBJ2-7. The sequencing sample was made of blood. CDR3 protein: CASSLFKGTGIYEQYF. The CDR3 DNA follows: TGTGCCAGCAGCTTATTTAAGGGGACAGGAATCTACGAGCAGTACTTC.